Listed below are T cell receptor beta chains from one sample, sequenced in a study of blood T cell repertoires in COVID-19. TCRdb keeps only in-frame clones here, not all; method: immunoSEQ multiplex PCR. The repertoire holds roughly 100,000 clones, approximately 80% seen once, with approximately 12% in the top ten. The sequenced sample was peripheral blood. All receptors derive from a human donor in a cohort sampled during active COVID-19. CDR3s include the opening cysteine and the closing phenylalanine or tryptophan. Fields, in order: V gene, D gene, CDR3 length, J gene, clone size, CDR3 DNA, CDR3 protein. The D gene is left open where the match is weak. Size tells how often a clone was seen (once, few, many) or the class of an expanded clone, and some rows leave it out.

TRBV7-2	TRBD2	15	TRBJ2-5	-	TGTGCCAGCAGCCCGGGACTAGCGGGCCAAGAGACCCAGTACTTC	CASSPGLAGQETQYF
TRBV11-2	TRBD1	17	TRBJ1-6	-	TGTGCCAGCAGCTTAGGGGCGACAGGGTGGGCTCCATCACCCCTCCACTTT	CASSLGATGWAPSPLHF
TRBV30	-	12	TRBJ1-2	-	TGTGCCTGGAGTACAGGGAACTATGGCTACACCTTC	CAWSTGNYGYTF
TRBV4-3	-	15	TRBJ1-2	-	TGCGCCAGCAGCCGAGATACAGGGTCTGGAAGCGGCTACACCTTC	CASSRDTGSGSGYTF
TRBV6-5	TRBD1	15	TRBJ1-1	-	TGTGCCAGCAGTACCGGGACAGGAAACTCTTATGAAGCTTTCTTT	CASSTGTGNSYEAFF
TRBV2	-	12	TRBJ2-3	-	TGTGCCAGCAGAACTAGCACAGATACGCAGTATTTT	CASRTSTDTQYF
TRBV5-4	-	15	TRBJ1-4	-	TGTGCCAGCAGCGTCCAGGGAAGCCGGAATGAAAAACTGTTTTTT	CASSVQGSRNEKLFF
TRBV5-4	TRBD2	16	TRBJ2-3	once	TGTGCCAGCAGCCCGGGACTAGCGGGGTCAACAGATACGCAGTATTTT	CASSPGLAGSTDTQYF
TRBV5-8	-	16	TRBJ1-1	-	TGTGCCAGCAGCCCAGGGGCAGGCCTTGTGGGCACTGAAGCTTTCTTT	CASSPGAGLVGTEAFF
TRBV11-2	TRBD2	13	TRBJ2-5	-	TGTGCCAGTAGCCCCAGGCGGGGGGAGACCCAGTACTTC	CASSPRRGETQYF
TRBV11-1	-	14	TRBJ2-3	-	TGTGCCAGCAGCCGCAGCGGGCGCACAGATACGCAGTATTTT	CASSRSGRTDTQYF
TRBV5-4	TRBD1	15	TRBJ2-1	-	TGTGCCAGCAGCTCGGACAGGAGCTCCTACAATGAGCAGTTCTTC	CASSSDRSSYNEQFF
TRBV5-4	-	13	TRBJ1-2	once	TGTGCCAGCCATAAGGAGGACAACTATGGCTACACCTTC	CASHKEDNYGYTF
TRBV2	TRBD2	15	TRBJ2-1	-	TGTGCCAGCAGCGAACTAGCGGGCGGGAAGGGTGAGCAGTTCTTC	CASSELAGGKGEQFF
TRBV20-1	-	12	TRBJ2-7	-	TGCAGTGCTAGTTTCAGGCCTTACGAGCAGTACTTC	CSASFRPYEQYF
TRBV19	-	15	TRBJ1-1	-	TGTGCCAGTAGTATGGATCGTGGGTCAGGGGCGAAAGCTTTCTTT	CASSMDRGSGAKAFF
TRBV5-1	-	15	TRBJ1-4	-	TGCGCCAGCAGCCCGACAGCGACAACTAATGAAAAACTGTTTTTT	CASSPTATTNEKLFF
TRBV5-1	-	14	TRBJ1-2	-	TGCGCCAGCAGCTTGGGGCCAGCTAACTATGGCTACACCTTC	CASSLGPANYGYTF
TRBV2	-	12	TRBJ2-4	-	TGTGCCAGCAGTGTCGGGAGAAACATTCAGTACTTC	CASSVGRNIQYF
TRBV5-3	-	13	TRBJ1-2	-	TGTGCCAGAAGCACGGACAGCCTCGGGGGCTACACCTTC	CARSTDSLGGYTF
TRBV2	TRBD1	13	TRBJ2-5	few	TGTGCCAGTACGACAGGGATGGAAGAGACCCAGTACTTC	CASTTGMEETQYF
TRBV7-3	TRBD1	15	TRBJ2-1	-	TGTGCCAGCAGCTTGGGGGACAGCTCCTACAATGAGCAGTTCTTC	CASSLGDSSYNEQFF
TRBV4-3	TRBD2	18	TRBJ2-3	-	TGCGCCAGCAGCCAAGTTGGTAGCGGGGGGCGGGGCACAGATACGCAGTATTTT	CASSQVGSGGRGTDTQYF
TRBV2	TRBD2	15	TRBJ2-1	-	TGTGCCAGCAGTGAACAGCGGGGGGGATACAATGAGCAGTTCTTC	CASSEQRGGYNEQFF
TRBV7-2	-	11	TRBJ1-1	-	TGTGCCAGCAGCGTCCTGACTGAAGCTTTCTTT	CASSVLTEAFF
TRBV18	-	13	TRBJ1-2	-	TGTGCCAGCTCACGACAGACTAACTATGGCTACACCTTC	CASSRQTNYGYTF
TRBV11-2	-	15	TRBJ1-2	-	TGTGCCAGCAGGGTATGGGGGGGCGGAAAGAATGGCTACACCTTC	CASRVWGGGKNGYTF
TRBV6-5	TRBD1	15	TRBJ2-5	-	TGTGCCGGTACGCCCGGACAGGGGAAAACAGAGACCCAGTACTTC	CAGTPGQGKTETQYF
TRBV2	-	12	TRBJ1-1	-	TGTGCCAGCAGCGGGACATGGGCTGAAGCTTTCTTT	CASSGTWAEAFF
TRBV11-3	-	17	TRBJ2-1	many	TGTGCCAGCAGCTCCTACGCGGGCAGTCGCTCCTACAATGAGCAGTTCTTC	CASSSYAGSRSYNEQFF
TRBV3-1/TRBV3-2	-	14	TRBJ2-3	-	TGTGCCAGCAGCCTCCGGGTAGCCTCAGATACGCAGTATTTT	CASSLRVASDTQYF
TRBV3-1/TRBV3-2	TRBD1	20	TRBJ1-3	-	TGTGCCAGCAGCCAAGATCCCGGGACAGGGTCACCCTCCCGCGGAAACACCATATATTTT	CASSQDPGTGSPSRGNTIYF
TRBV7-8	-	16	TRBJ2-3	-	TGTGCCAGCAGCTTAGTTGTGGGGGGTAGCACAGATACGCAGTATTTT	CASSLVVGGSTDTQYF
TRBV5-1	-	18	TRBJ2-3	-	TGCGCCAGCAGCTTAGGCCATCGGGTCAATCAAGCGACAGATACGCAGTATTTT	CASSLGHRVNQATDTQYF
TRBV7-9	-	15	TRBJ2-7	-	TGTGCCAGCAGTAGTCCGGGACACGGGTCCTACGAGCAGTACTTC	CASSSPGHGSYEQYF